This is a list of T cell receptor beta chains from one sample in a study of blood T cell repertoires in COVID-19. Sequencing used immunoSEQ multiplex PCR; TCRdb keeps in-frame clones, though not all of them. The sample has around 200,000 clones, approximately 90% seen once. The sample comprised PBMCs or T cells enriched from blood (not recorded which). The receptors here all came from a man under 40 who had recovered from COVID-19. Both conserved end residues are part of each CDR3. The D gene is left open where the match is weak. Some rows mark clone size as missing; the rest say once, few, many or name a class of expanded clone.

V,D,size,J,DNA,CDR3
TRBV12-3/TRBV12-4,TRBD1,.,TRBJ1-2,TGTGCCAGCAGTTATATGGGGACAGATGGCTACACCTTC,CASSYMGTDGYTF
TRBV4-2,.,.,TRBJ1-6,TGTGCCAGCAGCCAAGGAACAGGTATCAGCTCCTATAATTCACCCCTCCACTTT,CASSQGTGISSYNSPLHF
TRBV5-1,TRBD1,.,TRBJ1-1,TGCGCCAGCAGCTTGCGAAGGACAGGGGTAATGAACACTGAAGCTTTCTTT,CASSLRRTGVMNTEAFF
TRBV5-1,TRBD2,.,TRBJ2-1,TGCGCCAGCAGCTCCTGGGTTTCTTCCGGACTAGCGGACAATGAGCAGTTCTTC,CASSSWVSSGLADNEQFF
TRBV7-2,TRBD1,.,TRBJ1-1,TGTGCCAGCAGCTTATTCCCTCCCGGGACAGTGAACACTGAAGCTTTCTTT,CASSLFPPGTVNTEAFF
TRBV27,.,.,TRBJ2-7,TGTGCCAGCACGAGGGCCAGGGGTATGAGTTCCTACGAGCAGTACTTC,CASTRARGMSSYEQYF
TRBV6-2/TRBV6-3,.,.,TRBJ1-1,TGTGCCAGCAGTTACTTGAATGTCCGGGGATGGAGTGAAGCTTTCTTT,CASSYLNVRGWSEAFF
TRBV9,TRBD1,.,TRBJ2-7,TGTGCCAGCAGCTTGGGACAGGGTCGGTACGAGCAGTACTTC,CASSLGQGRYEQYF
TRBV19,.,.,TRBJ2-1,TGTGCCAGTAGTCCCTCAGCGGGTAGCTCCTACAATGAGCAGTTCTTC,CASSPSAGSSYNEQFF
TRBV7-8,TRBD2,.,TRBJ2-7,TGTGCCAGCAGCTTAGCGGGGACTAGCGGGATATATGGCGAGCAGTACTTC,CASSLAGTSGIYGEQYF
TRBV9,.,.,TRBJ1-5,TGTGCCAGCAGCGCCACCCCCCGGGTCGAAAGTAGCAATCAGCCCCAGCATTTT,CASSATPRVESSNQPQHF
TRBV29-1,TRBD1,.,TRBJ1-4,TGCAGCGTGGCAAGACAGGGGACAACTAATGAAAAACTGTTTTTT,CSVARQGTTNEKLFF
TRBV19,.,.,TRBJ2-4,TGTGCCAGTAGTATTTGGGGAGCGAGAGCCAAAAACATTCAGTACTTC,CASSIWGARAKNIQYF
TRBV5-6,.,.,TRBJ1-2,TGTGCCAGCAGCGGGGGACACCCGGCTGGTTGGGGCTACACCTTC,CASSGGHPAGWGYTF
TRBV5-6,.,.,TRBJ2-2,TGTGCCAGCAGTTCTTACAGCGGGGAGCTGTTTTTT,CASSSYSGELFF
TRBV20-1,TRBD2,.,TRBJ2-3,TGCAGTGCTAGTCAAGGTCCCCCACTAGCGGGGGGGTCGGGCACAGATACGCAGTATTTT,CSASQGPPLAGGSGTDTQYF
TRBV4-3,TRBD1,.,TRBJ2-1,TGCGCCAGCAGCCAGACAGGGGGCTACAATGAGCAGTTCTTC,CASSQTGGYNEQFF
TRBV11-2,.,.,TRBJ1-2,TGTGCCAGCAGCTTAGAGAGGGCTAACTATGGCTACACCTTC,CASSLERANYGYTF
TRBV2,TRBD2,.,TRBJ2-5,TGTGCCAGCAGCAGTCTAGCGGTCTCACAAGAGACCCAGTACTTC,CASSSLAVSQETQYF
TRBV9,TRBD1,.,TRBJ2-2,TGTGCCAGCAGCGAGGGGGCAGGGGGCCGGACCGGGGAGCTGTTTTTT,CASSEGAGGRTGELFF
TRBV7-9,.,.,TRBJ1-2,TGTGCCAGCACCCCGGGGGGGAACTATGGCTACACCTTC,CASTPGGNYGYTF
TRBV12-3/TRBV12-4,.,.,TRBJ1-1,TGTGCCAGCAGTTTGGGGGGGAACACTGAAGCTTTCTTT,CASSLGGNTEAFF
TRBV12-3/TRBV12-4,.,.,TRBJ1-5,TGTGCCAGCAGGCAGGGGACCAATCAGCCCCAGCATTTT,CASRQGTNQPQHF
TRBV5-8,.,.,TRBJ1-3,TGTGCCAGCAGCTTCGAAACAGGCCCCAGCTCTGGAAACACCATATATTTT,CASSFETGPSSGNTIYF
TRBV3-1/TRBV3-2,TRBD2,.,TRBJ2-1,TGTGCCAGCAGGCAAGTCATAGCGGGAGGGAGAAATGAGCAGTTCTTC,CASRQVIAGGRNEQFF
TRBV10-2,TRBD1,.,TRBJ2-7,TGCGCCAGCAGTGAGTTATGGGACAGCTCCTACGAGCAGTACTTC,CASSELWDSSYEQYF
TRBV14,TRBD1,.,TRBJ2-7,TGTGCCAGCAGCCAAGACCCGGGACAGGGATACCACGAGCAGTACTTC,CASSQDPGQGYHEQYF
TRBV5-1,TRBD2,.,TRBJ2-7,TGCGCCAGCAAGGCGGGAGAGGGGTACGAGCAGTACTTC,CASKAGEGYEQYF
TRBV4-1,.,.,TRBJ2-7,TGCGCCAGCAGCCAAGATGAGGGTAGCGAGCAGTACTTC,CASSQDEGSEQYF
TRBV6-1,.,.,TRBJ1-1,TGTGCCAGCAGTGAAGCGAACAGGGTGAACACTGAAGCTTTCTTT,CASSEANRVNTEAFF
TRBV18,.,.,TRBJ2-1,TGTGCCAGCTCACCGGGGGTAGCGGACTACAATGAGCAGTTCTTC,CASSPGVADYNEQFF
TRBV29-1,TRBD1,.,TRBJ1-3,TGCAGCGTTGTTGACAGGGGGCCTGGAAACACCATATATTTT,CSVVDRGPGNTIYF
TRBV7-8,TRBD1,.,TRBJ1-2,TGTGCCAGCAGCTTAGCCGCGGGACAGGGATATGGCTACACCTTC,CASSLAAGQGYGYTF
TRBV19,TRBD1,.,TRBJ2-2,TGTGCCAGTTACGACAGGGCGAACACCGGGGAGCTGTTTTTT,CASYDRANTGELFF
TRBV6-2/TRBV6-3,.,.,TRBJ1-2,TGTGCCAGCAGTTACTTGGACAGTGGCTACACCTTC,CASSYLDSGYTF
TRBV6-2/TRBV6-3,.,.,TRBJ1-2,TGTGCCAGCAGTTACGTTTCGGGTTCAGGGAAGTTCTATGGCTACACCTTC,CASSYVSGSGKFYGYTF
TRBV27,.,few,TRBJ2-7,TGTGCCAGCAGTCGAATAGCGGAACTGCGGTACGAGCAGTACTTC,CASSRIAELRYEQYF
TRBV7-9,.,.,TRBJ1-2,TGTGCCAGCAGTTCGACAGAAGCTAACTATGGCTACACCTTC,CASSSTEANYGYTF
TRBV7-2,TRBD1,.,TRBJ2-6,TGTGCCAGCAGCTTCCTACAGGGGGCTGGGGCCAACGTCCTGACTTTC,CASSFLQGAGANVLTF
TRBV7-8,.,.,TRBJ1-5,TGTGCCAGCAGCCGAAGTCGACTGAATAGCAATCAGCCCCAGCATTTT,CASSRSRLNSNQPQHF
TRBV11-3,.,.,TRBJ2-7,TGTGCCAGCAGCTTCGGACAGACATACGAGCAGTACTTC,CASSFGQTYEQYF
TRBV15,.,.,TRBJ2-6,TGTGCCACCAGCAGAGAAAGAGGGGGTTCGAACTCTGGGGCCAACGTCCTGACTTTC,CATSRERGGSNSGANVLTF
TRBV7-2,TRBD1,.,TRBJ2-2,TGTGCCAGCAGCCTATACAGGGGTAACACCGGGGAGCTGTTTTTT,CASSLYRGNTGELFF
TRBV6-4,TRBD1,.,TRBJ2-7,TGTGCCGGAACAGGGGCGTTCGACGAGCAGTACTTC,CAGTGAFDEQYF
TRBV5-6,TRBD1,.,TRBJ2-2,TGTGCCAGCAGCCCTGGGACAGGGGGTGGCGGGGAGCTGTTTTTT,CASSPGTGGGGELFF
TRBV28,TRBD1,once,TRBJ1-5,TGTGCCAGCAGTAACTACAGGGGCGGCAATCAGCCCCAGCATTTT,CASSNYRGGNQPQHF
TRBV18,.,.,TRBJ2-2,TGTGCCAGCTCACCACCTTCGGTCGGGGAGCTGTTTTTT,CASSPPSVGELFF
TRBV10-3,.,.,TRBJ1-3,TGTGCCATCAGTGAGTCGCGGGGTCCCAACTCTGGAAACACCATATATTTT,CAISESRGPNSGNTIYF
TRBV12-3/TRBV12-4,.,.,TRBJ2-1,TGTGCCAGCAGGAGCTCCGGTGAGCAGTTCTTC,CASRSSGEQFF
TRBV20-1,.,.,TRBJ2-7,TGCAGTGCTAGGGAGGAATACGAGCAGTACTTC,CSAREEYEQYF
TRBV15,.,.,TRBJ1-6,TGTGCCACCAGCAGAGATAGGCCAGGGGCTAATAATTCACCCCTCCACTTT,CATSRDRPGANNSPLHF
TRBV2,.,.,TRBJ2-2,TGTGCCAGCGTGTTTCTCGGGGAGCTGTTTTTT,CASVFLGELFF
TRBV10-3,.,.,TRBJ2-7,TGTGCCATCAGTGTAACGGTCTCCTACGAGCAGTACTTC,CAISVTVSYEQYF
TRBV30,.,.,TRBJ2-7,TGTGCCTGGAGTAGAGGGTCGAACTACGAGCAGTACTTC,CAWSRGSNYEQYF
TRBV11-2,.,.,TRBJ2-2,TGTGCCAGCAGCTTTTCTGAGCGGACCACCGGGGAGCTGTTTTTT,CASSFSERTTGELFF
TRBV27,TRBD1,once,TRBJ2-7,TGTGCCAGCAGTTCGGGACAGACTCTCTACGAGCAGTACTTC,CASSSGQTLYEQYF
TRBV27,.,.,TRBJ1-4,TGTGCCAGCAGTTCCGGAGTGACAACTAATGAAAAACTGTTTTTT,CASSSGVTTNEKLFF
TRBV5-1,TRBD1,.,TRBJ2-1,TGCGCCAGCAGCTTAGGGACAGACGCCAATGAGCAGTTCTTC,CASSLGTDANEQFF